These 30 T cell receptor beta chains were sequenced from one sample in a study of OX40 agonist ivuxolimab in advanced cancers. Data came from immunoSEQ multiplex PCR; TCRdb stores just in-frame clones and leaves some out. The sample shows about 62,000 clones, 90% to 95% of them seen only once. The material sequenced was CD4+ or CD8+ T cells sorted from blood, taken in a trial of the OX40 agonist ivuxolimab. Every receptor here comes from an adult with an advanced solid tumor such as melanoma, head and neck, liver or kidney cancer.

This sequence joins TRBV20-1 and TRBJ2-1, with no clear D. The ends were cut back, 3 bases at V and 3 bases at J, with 3 bases in the middle. The CDR3 is 11 residues long. Germline-derived CDR1 and CDR2 are DFQATT and SNEGSKA (reference sequence). DNA for the CDR3: TGCAGTGCTAGGGTCTACAATGAGCAGTTCTTC. It specifies CSARVYNEQFF.

Comment on this clone: The junction does not match germline at one end; this may be a read error. This chain uses TRBV4-1 with TRBJ1-2; 7 nucleotides agree with TRBD1. CDR3 size: 15 residues. Germline loops: CDR1 MGHRA, CDR2 YSYEKL. CDR3 coding DNA: TGCGCCAGCGGCCAAACGGACAGGAGAGGGATGGGCTACACCTTC. Translating gives CASGQTDRRGMGYTF.

The chain combines TRBV7-9 with TRBJ2-3; 7 nucleotides agree with TRBD1. CDR3 length: 14 amino acids. Trimming cost V 7 bases and J 5 bases; bases outside gene matches: 9. In germline, CDR1 is SEHNR, CDR2 FQNEAQ (reference sequence). CDR3 region: CASTDRDLIDTQYF. CDR3 coding DNA: TGTGCCAGCACCGACAGGGATTTAATAGATACGCAGTATTTT. The full variable domain, rest sourced from reference TRBV7-9 and TRBJ2-3, is DTGVSQNPRHKITKRGQNVTFRCDPISEHNRLYWYRQTLGQGPEFLTYFQNEAQLEKSRLLSDRFSAERPKGSFSTLEIQRTEQGDSAMYLCASTDRDLIDTQYFGPGTRLTVL.

The chain's CDR3 is CASSPSGGGNTGELFF. In nucleotides, the CDR3 is TGTGCCAGCAGCCCCTCTGGCGGGGGGAACACCGGGGAGCTGTTTTTT. The chain uses TRBV7-7 and TRBJ2-2; 7 nucleotides line up with TRBD2. The CDR3 consists of 16 residues. J was trimmed by 1 base and V by 5 bases; bases with no gene match: 7. CDR1 SSHAT and CDR2 FNYEAQ come from the germline V gene (reference sequence).

The chain employs TRBV27 and TRBJ2-2; D uncertain. CDR1 and CDR2 (germline): MNHEY, SMNVEV (reference sequence). The V and J ends lost 1 base and 0 bases respectively, with 12 bases between them. CDR3 length: 17 amino acids. The CDR3 spells CASSLYSVPSNTGELFF. Written as DNA, the CDR3 is TGTGCCAGCAGTTTATATAGTGTCCCTTCGAACACCGGGGAGCTGTTTTTT.

This clone has just one count. V is TRBV2 and J is TRBJ2-2; no reliable D call. Trimming shortened V by 5 bases and J by 2 bases, and 9 bases separated the two germline ends. Germline CDR1 and CDR2: SNHLY and FYNNEI. The CDR3 is made up of 14 amino acids. Written as DNA, the CDR3 is TGTGCCAGCAGTCACCCAGTCAACACCGGGGAGCTGTTTTTT. This codes for CASSHPVNTGELFF.

The CDR3 nucleotides read TGTGCCACCCATTCTCGGGGCAGCCAAGAGACCCAGTACTTC. Its protein is CATHSRGSQETQYF. The V gene is TRBV28, the J gene TRBJ2-5; tentatively, D is TRBD1 or TRBD2 (5 bases each). Germline-derived CDR1 and CDR2 are MDHEN and SYDVKM. The CDR3 loop spans 14 amino acids. The germline V and J ends were trimmed by 10 bases and 1 base, with 16 bases remaining between them.

The CDR3 DNA sequence: TGTGCCAGCAGTGTGATGAGGCAGGGGGCTACCCTTCACTCTGGAAACACCATATATTTT. This encodes CASSVMRQGATLHSGNTIYF. The rearrangement links TRBV2 to TRBJ1-3; the match to TRBD1 covers 8 bases. The CDR3 length is 20 residues. The germline V gene encodes CDR1 SNHLY and CDR2 FYNNEI. V gave up 4 bases and J gave up 0 bases; unmatched junction bases: 17.

The J gene is TRBJ2-3, the V gene TRBV7-9; 8 bases map to TRBD2. Germline V gene sequence: CDR1 SEHNR, CDR2 FQNEAQ (reference sequence). The CDR3 is 16 residues long. V lost 0 bases and J lost 2; bases outside the gene matches: 4. CDR3 DNA: TGTGCCAGCAGCTTAGCGGGCGGGGGGTACACAGATACGCAGTATTTT. This sequence encodes CASSLAGGGYTDTQYF.

This sequence joins TRBV9 and TRBJ1-2; perhaps TRBD1 as D (6 bases). This CDR3 comprises 15 residues. The germline gives CDR1 SGDLS, CDR2 YYNGEE. The V end was cut by 0 bases, the J end by 2 bases, with 11 bases between. CDR3 DNA sequence: TGTGCCAGCAGCGTAGATACAGGGTCGAACTATGGCTACACCTTC. Its protein product is CASSVDTGSNYGYTF.

The chain recombines TRBV7-9 with TRBJ2-1; 8 positions match TRBD2. Germline CDR1 and CDR2: SEHNR and FQNEAQ (reference sequence). V lost 6 bases to trimming and J lost 7 bases; unmatched junction nucleotides: 5. This CDR3 spans 13 amino acids. CDR3 bases: TGTGCCAGCAGGCCCGGGGGGGGGAATGAGCAGTTCTTC. This codes for CASRPGGGNEQFF. The variable domain in full, with the rest retrieved from reference TRBV7-9 and TRBJ2-1, is DTGVSQNPRHKITKRGQNVTFRCDPISEHNRLYWYRQTLGQGPEFLTYFQNEAQLEKSRLLSDRFSAERPKGSFSTLEIQRTEQGDSAMYLCASRPGGGNEQFFGPGTRLTVL.

The chain recombines TRBV12-5 with TRBJ2-7, with unresolved D. This CDR3 has 13 residues. The ends were cut back, 2 bases at V and 7 bases at J, with 12 bases in the middle. The germline V gene encodes CDR1 LGHNT and CDR2 FRNRAP. CDR3 amino acids: CASGLLGMGEQYF. Here the CDR3 DNA reads TGTGCTAGTGGTTTGCTAGGGATGGGAGAGCAGTACTTC. The variable domain in full, completed from reference TRBV12-5 and TRBJ2-7, reads DARVTQTPRHKVTEMGQEVTMRCQPILGHNTVFWYRQTMMQGLELLAYFRNRAPLDDSGMPKDRFSAEMPDATLATLKIQPSEPRDSAVYFCASGLLGMGEQYFGPGTRLTVT.

V gene TRBV29-1 combines with J gene TRBJ1-1, with unresolved D. The CDR3 consists of 13 residues. V was cut by 4 bases and J by 4 bases, with 13 bases left in between. Germline CDR1 SQVTM, CDR2 ANQGSEA. This CDR3 reads CSVAFGLGTEAFF. The CDR3 nucleotides are TGCAGCGTTGCATTTGGTTTAGGCACTGAAGCTTTCTTT.

J is TRBJ2-7 and V is TRBV27; 8 nucleotides line up with TRBD1. Germline V gene lookup returns CDR1 MNHEY and CDR2 SMNVEV (reference sequence). J was trimmed by 1 base and V by 3 bases; bases with no gene match: 2. The CDR3 runs 14 residues. The CDR3 DNA is TGTGCCAGCAGTTTCGGACAGGGTTCCTACGAGCAGTACTTC. It is translated as CASSFGQGSYEQYF.

This clone was counted a single time. V gene TRBV30 combines with J gene TRBJ2-3; D possibly corresponds to TRBD2 (5 bases). Trimming removed 2 bases at V and 2 bases at J, with 11 bases between. The germline gives CDR1 GTSNPN, CDR2 SVGIG (reference sequence). This CDR3 has 14 residues. CDR3 sequence: CAWSWTFHTDTQYF. The CDR3 region has the DNA TGTGCCTGGAGTTGGACTTTTCACACAGATACGCAGTATTTT.

CDR3 in amino acids: CASSPTPTSGSTDTQYF. The CDR3, as DNA: TGTGCCAGCAGCCCCACCCCGACTAGCGGGAGCACAGATACGCAGTATTTT. The chain employs TRBV7-2 and TRBJ2-3; TRBD2 matches at 10 bases. Trimming at V came to 5 bases and at J to 0 bases, leaving 8 bases not matched to a gene. Germline lookup yields CDR1 SGHTA and CDR2 FQGNSA. The CDR3 consists of 17 residues.

This clone was seen only a few times. The genes are TRBV4-3 and TRBJ1-6, with a possible D match to TRBD1 (6 bases). The germline CDR1 and CDR2 sequences are LGHNA and YSLEER. This CDR3 is 16 amino acids long. V shed 0 bases and J shed 7 bases, with 13 bases lying between them. The CDR3 is CASSQDWPQGNSPLHF. Here the CDR3 DNA reads TGCGCCAGCAGCCAAGATTGGCCCCAGGGGAATTCACCCCTCCACTTT.

The chain links TRBV4-1 to TRBJ2-7; D may be TRBD1 or TRBD2 (5 bases each). V was shortened by 3 bases and J by 3 bases, with 12 bases between the two germline ends. The CDR3 loop spans 14 amino acids. Germline-derived CDR1 and CDR2 are MGHRA and YSYEKL. The CDR3 region is CASSQRDVDYEQYF. The CDR3 DNA reads TGCGCCAGCAGCCAGAGGGACGTCGACTACGAGCAGTACTTC.

This chain links TRBV4-2 with TRBJ2-2; 8 nucleotides match TRBD2. CDR1 is LGHNA and CDR2 is YNFKEQ in the germline V gene. V dropped 3 bases and J dropped 0; count of bases not matched to a gene: 9. There are 18 residues in the CDR3. The CDR3, as DNA: TGTGCCAGCAGCCAGTACCTGAAGCGGGGGCCGAACACCGGGGAGCTGTTTTTT. As protein: CASSQYLKRGPNTGELFF.

V usage is TRBV5-1 and J usage is TRBJ2-6, with 10 bases fitting TRBD1. Germline V gene lookup returns CDR1 SGHRS and CDR2 YFSETQ. The CDR3 totals 18 residues. Germline trimming cut 5 bases from V and 4 bases from J; bases unmatched to any gene: 12. CDR3 bases: TGCGCCAGCAGTCGAACCGGGACAGGGGATTCAGGGGCCAACGTCCTGACTTTC. It codes for CASSRTGTGDSGANVLTF.

The chain uses TRBV6-1 and TRBJ2-7; D call uncertain. The CDR3 has 14 amino acids. Trimming took off 1 base at V and 0 bases at J, with 7 bases between the two ends. Germline V CDR1 and CDR2: MNHNS, SASEGT. The CDR3: CASSEGTVSYEQYF. As DNA, the CDR3 is TGTGCCAGCAGTGAAGGAACGGTCTCCTACGAGCAGTACTTC.

The chain recombines TRBV5-6 with TRBJ1-1; 7 nucleotides line up with TRBD1. Germline V gene lookup returns CDR1 SGHDT and CDR2 YYEEEE. The ends lost 6 bases at V and 5 bases at J; junction bases unmatched: 10. The CDR3 totals 14 residues. This CDR3 reads CASTWERGRTEAFF. CDR3 DNA: TGTGCCAGCACCTGGGAAAGGGGGCGGACTGAAGCTTTCTTT.

To note about this clone: Mismatch with germline at one junction end may stem from a read error. The J gene is TRBJ2-3, the V gene TRBV4-3; TRBD2 matches at 7 bases. This CDR3 has 16 residues. Per germline, CDR1 LGHNA and CDR2 YSLEER. CDR3 sequence reads: CASRQGAGDGTDTQYF. CDR3 in DNA: TGCGCCAGCAGACAAGGGGCGGGAGACGGCACAGATACGCAGTATTTT.

The chain is built from TRBV7-6 and TRBJ1-3; D may be TRBD1 (5 bases). The CDR3 length is 16 residues. The V end lost 2 bases, the J end lost 0 bases, and 11 bases lay between the germline ends. CDR1 is SGHVS, CDR2 FNYEAQ, per germline. The CDR3 region is CASSLSIGHSGNTIYF. DNA for the CDR3: TGTGCCAGCAGCTTAAGTATCGGACACTCTGGAAACACCATATATTTT. Based on the CDR3 plus reference TRBV7-6 and TRBJ1-3, the full variable domain is GAGVSQSPRYKVTKRGQDVALRCDPISGHVSLYWYRQALGQGPEFLTYFNYEAQQDKSGLPNDRFSAERPEGSISTLTIQRTEQRDSAMYRCASSLSIGHSGNTIYFGEGSWLTVV.

In this sample, this clone turned up a few times. The chain is built from TRBV7-9 and TRBJ2-3; TRBD2 matches at 16 bases. The V and J ends lost 4 bases and 4 bases, in that order; junction bases with no gene match: 5. CDR1 is SEHNR and CDR2 is FQNEAQ in the germline V gene (reference sequence). The CDR3 contains 17 residues. The CDR3 region has the DNA TGTGCCAGCAGCTACGGGACTAGCGGGGGGGGGTCAGATACGCAGTATTTT. This encodes CASSYGTSGGGSDTQYF.

This chain links TRBV27 with TRBJ2-1, with 7 positions matching TRBD1. J gave up 6 bases and V 3 bases, and 14 bases lay outside the gene matches. The CDR3 length is 17 residues. Per germline, CDR1 MNHEY and CDR2 SMNVEV (reference sequence). DNA of the CDR3: TGTGCCAGCAGTTTGGTGTCCCCGGGACAGAAGGGCAATGAGCAGTTCTTC. This codes for CASSLVSPGQKGNEQFF.

The V and J genes are TRBV5-8 and TRBJ2-1; 9 nucleotides line up with TRBD1. The V gene end was trimmed by 5 bases and the J gene end by 8 bases; junction bases not matched to a gene: 14. CDR3 length equals 16 residues. The germline CDR1 and CDR2 sequences are SGHTS and YDEGEE. CDR3 sequence: CASSYYPGQGDDEQFF. The CDR3 DNA sequence: TGTGCCAGCAGTTATTATCCGGGACAGGGAGACGATGAGCAGTTCTTC. Drawing the rest from reference TRBV5-8 and TRBJ2-1, the complete variable domain is EAGVTQSPTHLIKTRGQQATLRCSPISGHTSVYWYQQALGLGLQFLLWYDEGEERNRGNFPPRFSGRQFPNYSSELNVNALELEDSALYLCASSYYPGQGDDEQFFGPGTRLTVL.

The chain uses TRBV29-1 and TRBJ1-4, with no clear D. Trimming took off 5 bases at V and 0 bases at J, with 10 bases between the two ends. This CDR3 is built from 14 residues. Germline V gives CDR1 SQVTM, CDR2 ANQGSEA. The CDR3 DNA sequence: TGCAGCGTTTGTAACACCTCAACTAATGAAAAACTGTTTTTT. It is translated as CSVCNTSTNEKLFF. Looking up the rest from reference TRBV29-1 and TRBJ1-4 gives the full variable domain: SAVISQKPSRDICQRGTSLTIQCQVDSQVTMMFWYRQQPGQSLTLIATANQGSEATYESGFVIDKFPISRPNLTFSTLTVSNMSPEDSSIYLCSVCNTSTNEKLFFGSGTQLSVL.

The rearrangement joins TRBV5-6 to TRBJ1-5, with TRBD1 matching 7 bases. CDR3 length: 16 residues. V trimming: 2 bases; J trimming: 0 bases; junction bases outside the gene matches: 5. The germline CDR1 and CDR2 sequences are SGHDT and YYEEEE. The CDR3 protein is CASSLGTEYSNQPQHF. In DNA, the CDR3 is TGTGCCAGCAGCTTAGGGACAGAATATAGCAATCAGCCCCAGCATTTT.

This sequence joins TRBV2 and TRBJ1-4; D is ambiguous. This CDR3 spans 13 amino acids. V was pared by 9 bases and J by 6 bases, with 14 bases between. Looked up from germline, CDR1 is SNHLY and CDR2 is FYNNEI. CDR3 in DNA: TGTGCCAGTGGCGGGTATCGAGATGAAAAACTGTTTTTT. Translated, it gives CASGGYRDEKLFF.